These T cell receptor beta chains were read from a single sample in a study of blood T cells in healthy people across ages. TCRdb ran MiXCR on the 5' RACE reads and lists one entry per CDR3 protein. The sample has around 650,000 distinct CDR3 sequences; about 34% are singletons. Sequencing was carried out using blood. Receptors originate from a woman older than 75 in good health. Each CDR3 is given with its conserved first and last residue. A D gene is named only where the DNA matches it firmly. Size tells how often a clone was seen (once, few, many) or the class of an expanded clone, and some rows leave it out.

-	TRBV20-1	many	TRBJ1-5	CSAREWVGQPQHF	TGCAGTGCTAGAGAGTGGGTAGGTCAGCCCCAGCATTTT
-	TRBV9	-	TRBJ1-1	CASSATAKNTEAFF	TGTGCCAGCAGCGCAACAGCTAAGAACACTGAAGCTTTCTTT
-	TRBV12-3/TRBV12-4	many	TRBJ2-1	CASRGNEQFF	TGTGCCAGCAGGGGTAATGAGCAGTTCTTC
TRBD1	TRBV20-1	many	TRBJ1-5	CSARPTGAGNQPQHF	TGCAGTGCTAGACCAACAGGGGCGGGAAATCAGCCCCAGCATTTT
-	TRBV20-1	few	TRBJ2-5	CSAVNRALRGLAEQYF	TGCAGTGCAGTAAACCGGGCACTTAGGGGACTCGCTGAGCAGTACTTC
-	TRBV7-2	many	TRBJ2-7	CASSLGGRVGQYF	TGTGCCAGCAGCTTAGGGGGCAGGGTGGGCCAGTACTTC
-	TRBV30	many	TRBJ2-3	CAWSVRASDTQYF	TGTGCCTGGAGTGTACGGGCTAGCGATACGCAGTATTTT
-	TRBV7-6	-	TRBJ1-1	CASSLVEASEGAFF	TGTGCCAGCAGCTTAGTCGAGGCCTCAGAGGGGGCTTTCTTT
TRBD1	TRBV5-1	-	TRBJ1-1	CASSLSAGGSTEAFF	TGCGCCAGCAGCTTGAGTGCAGGGGGGAGCACTGAAGCTTTCTTT
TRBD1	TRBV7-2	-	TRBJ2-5	CASSAGTGVMDEQYF	TGTGCCAGCAGTGCCGGGACAGGGGTTATGGATGAGCAGTACTTT
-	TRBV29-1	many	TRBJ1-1	CSVFGAGVSTEAFF	TGCAGCGTCTTTGGGGCAGGGGTAAGCACTGAAGCTTTCTTT
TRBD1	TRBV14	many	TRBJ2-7	CASSQQDRGKQYF	TGTGCCAGCAGCCAACAGGACAGGGGTAAACAGTACTTC
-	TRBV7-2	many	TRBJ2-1	CASSLRQSYNEQFF	TGTGCCAGCAGCTTACGGCAGTCTTACAATGAGCAGTTCTTC
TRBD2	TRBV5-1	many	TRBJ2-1	CASSLVTSGTYNEQFF	TGCGCCAGCAGCTTGGTGACTAGCGGGACCTACAATGAGCAGTTCTTC
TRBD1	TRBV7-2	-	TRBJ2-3	CASSRGQGALAATDTQYF	TGTGCCAGCAGCCGAGGACAGGGGGCTTTAGCGGCCACAGATACGCAGTATTTT
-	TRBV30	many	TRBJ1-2	CAWTAVYGYTF	TGTGCCTGGACGGCGGTCTATGGCTACACCTTC
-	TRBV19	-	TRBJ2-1	CASSIARYNEQFF	TGTGCCAGTAGTATAGCCCGTTACAACGAGCAGTTCTTC
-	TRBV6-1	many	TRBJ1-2	CASSEGGTANYGYTF	TGTGCCAGCAGTGAAGGGGGGACGGCGAACTATGGCTACACCTTC
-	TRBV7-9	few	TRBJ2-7	CASSPSLGTGEQYF	TGTGCCAGCAGCCCTAGTCTCGGGACGGGGGAGCAGTACTTC
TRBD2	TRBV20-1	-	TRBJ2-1	CSASTGTSGYNEQFF	TGCAGTGCTAGCACCGGGACTAGCGGATACAATGAGCAGTTCTTC
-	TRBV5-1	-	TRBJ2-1	CASTPGRQYYNEQFF	TGCGCCAGTACACCGGGGAGGCAATACTACAATGAGCAGTTCTTC
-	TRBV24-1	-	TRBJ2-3	CATSDDRIHTQYF	TGTGCCACCAGTGACGACAGAATCCATACGCAGTATTTT
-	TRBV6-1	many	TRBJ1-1	CASSEQNSLRRTEAFF	TGTGCCAGCAGTGAACAAAACAGCCTCCGGAGGACTGAAGCTTTCTTT
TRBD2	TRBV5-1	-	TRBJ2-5	CASSLSSGGAEEQYF	TGCGCCAGCAGCTTGTCTAGCGGGGGGGCCGAAGAGCAGTACTTC
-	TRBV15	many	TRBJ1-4	CATSRVGGQGEKLFF	TGTGCCACCAGCAGAGTGGGGGGTCAGGGTGAAAAACTGTTTTTT
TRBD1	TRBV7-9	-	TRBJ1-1	CASSGTGGAGWTEAFF	TGTGCCAGCAGCGGGACAGGGGGCGCAGGTTGGACTGAAGCTTTCTTT
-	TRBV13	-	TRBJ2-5	CASTSATEAGWETQYF	TGTGCCAGCACCTCCGCTACCGAGGCGGGGTGGGAGACCCAGTACTTC
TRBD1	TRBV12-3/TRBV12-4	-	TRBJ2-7	CASSHSGTGYEQYF	TGTGCCAGCAGTCACTCCGGGACAGGGTACGAGCAGTACTTC
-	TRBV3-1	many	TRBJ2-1	CASSQLRNEQFF	TGTGCCAGCAGCCAACTACGCAATGAGCAGTTCTTC